This TCR beta chain was obtained from a study of blood T cells in healthy people across ages. In this sample, this clonotype turned up a few times. Alongside a J-beta primer mix, a sample-barcoded 5' primer served in a second PCR lasting roughly 7 to 12 cycles. Each cDNA molecule was tagged by a template-switch adaptor with 12 random nucleotides. Each CDR3 protein gets one entry after TCRdb re-called the 5' RACE reads with MiXCR. The sample includes 870,000 or so distinct CDR3 sequences, 29% of them seen just once. Input material: blood. The clonotype originates from a woman older than 75 in good health.

CDR3 coding DNA: TGCAGTGCTAGAAACGGTTTCACTGAAGCTTTCTTT. Translation gives CSARNGFTEAFF. The rearrangement links TRBV20-1 to TRBJ1-1; D call uncertain. The ends were cut back, 2 bases at V and 4 bases at J, with 8 bases in the middle. The CDR3 runs 12 residues. CDR1 is DFQATT and CDR2 is SNEGSKA in the germline V gene (reference sequence).